This T cell receptor (beta chain) was identified in a study of blood T cell repertoires in COVID-19. Study details: The analysed material was cDNA or gDNA that came from T cells, B-cell-depleted T cells, or PBMCs.

Generated by immunoSEQ multiplex PCR, the TCRdb table keeps only in-frame clones and is missing some. The repertoire holds 300,000 to 350,000 clones, with 87% as singletons. Seattle's cohort entered during active infection and was followed longitudinally. The CDR3 sequence is 15 residues long. V was cut by 4 bases and J by 7 bases, with 14 bases left in between. Germline CDR1 and CDR2: LGHDT and YNNKEL (reference sequence). The specimen was peripheral blood. The source of this sequence is a man in his thirties or forties with COVID-19, enrolled during active disease. The gene calls are TRBV3-1 (or the pseudogene TRBV3-2) and TRBJ1-6; D is perhaps TRBD1 (6 bases). The chain's CDR3 is CASSPPGQTNSPLHF. In nucleotides, the CDR3 is TGTGCCAGCAGCCCCCCGGGACAAACCAATTCACCCCTCCACTTT.